Below, one T cell receptor beta chain is given with its context. The target antigen is unknown. Investigators prepared the TCR beta libraries by applying iRepertoire HTBI primers and Arm-PCR of CDR3 regions. TCRdb independently ran MiXCR on the multiplex PCR reads; one entry per CDR3 protein. The sample contains about 430,000 distinct CDR3 sequences, 21% of which appear only once. Time point noted: persistent/refractory GD, antithyroid drugs over 5 years with positive TRAb. From PBMCs, RNA was extracted and then used to make the TCR library. The guidelines of the American Thyroid Association were the basis for diagnosing Graves' disease. Patients hailed from an endocrinology department in Xi'an, China. The CDR3 extends over 16 amino acids. Looked up from germline, CDR1 is MGHRA and CDR2 is YSYEKL. J gave up 6 bases and V 4 bases, and 12 bases lay outside the gene matches. These data belong to a study of regulatory T cells in long-lasting Graves disease.

Study-level findings and limits: Persistent disease exhibited a predilection for TRBV28, TRBJ1-2 and TRBJ2-5. Newly diagnosed Graves' patients had higher TCR diversity than persistent ones.

The sample here was peripheral blood mononuclear cells (PBMCs), taken when the disease was refractory, from a patient treated with antithyroid drugs. The chain is built from TRBV4-1 and TRBJ2-7, with TRBD2 identical over 10 bases. This receptor was identified in a female donor with Graves disease. CDR3 loop: CASSPIILAGVFEQYF. For the CDR3, the DNA is TGCGCCAGCAGCCCGATAATTCTAGCGGGAGTCTTCGAGCAGTACTTC.